This T cell receptor (beta chain) is from a study of blood T cell repertoires in COVID-19. CDR1 and CDR2 from the germline V gene are SGDLS and YYNGEE. This CDR3 comprises 17 residues. J was trimmed by 10 bases and V by 4 bases; bases with no gene match: 15. Profiled with immunoSEQ multiplex PCR; TCRdb holds only in-frame clones, not every one. The table records about 70,000 clones, over 70% of them present only once. The chain carries TRBV9 and TRBJ2-3; 13 nucleotides line up with TRBD2. Sequencing was carried out using peripheral blood. The TCR comes from a human donor in a cohort sampled during active COVID-19. The CDR3 DNA is TGTGCCAGCAGCTTCCGCTCTACTAGCGGGGGGGCTAGTCCGCAGTATTTT. Residues: CASSFRSTSGGASPQYF.